The T cell receptor beta chain described here comes from a study of Graves' ophthalmopathy and Graves' hyperthyroidism. Investigators amplified TCR beta CDR3 regions from RNA transcripts. RT-PCR was first run with HTBI primers, then multiplex PCR in a second round. TCRdb redid the calling of the multiplex PCR reads with MiXCR, one entry per CDR3 protein. This table holds 660,000 or so distinct CDR3 sequences, under 50% found once. The germline gives CDR1 SGHTA, CDR2 FQGNSA. The CDR3 is 12 residues long. Deletions cut 5 bases from V and 6 bases from J, with 11 bases between. The study's findings and limits: At about 70% sensitivity and 72% to 75% specificity, the model predicted progression of the ophthalmopathy.

This clonotype came up a few times. Its target is unknown. A much more abundant neighbour one base away suggests this may be a read error. Serum thyroxine and TRAb, along with clinical symptoms, thyroid ultrasound and orbital computed tomography, were what diagnosis relied on. The rearrangement links TRBV7-2 to TRBJ2-7; D tentatively reads TRBD1 or TRBD2 (7 bases each). Sequencing input: peripheral blood. The TCR sequence derives from an adult man with Graves' ophthalmopathy. Here the CDR3 DNA reads TGTGCCAGCAGCATCAGGGGGGGCGAGCAGTACTTC. Its translation: CASSIRGGEQYF. The full variable domain, its missing parts supplied by reference TRBV7-2 and TRBJ2-7, is GAGVSQSPSNKVTEKGKDVELRCDPISGHTALYWYRQSLGQGLEFLIYFQGNSAPDKSGLPSDRFSAERTGGSVSTLTIQRTQQEDSAVYLCASSIRGGEQYFGPGTRLTVT.